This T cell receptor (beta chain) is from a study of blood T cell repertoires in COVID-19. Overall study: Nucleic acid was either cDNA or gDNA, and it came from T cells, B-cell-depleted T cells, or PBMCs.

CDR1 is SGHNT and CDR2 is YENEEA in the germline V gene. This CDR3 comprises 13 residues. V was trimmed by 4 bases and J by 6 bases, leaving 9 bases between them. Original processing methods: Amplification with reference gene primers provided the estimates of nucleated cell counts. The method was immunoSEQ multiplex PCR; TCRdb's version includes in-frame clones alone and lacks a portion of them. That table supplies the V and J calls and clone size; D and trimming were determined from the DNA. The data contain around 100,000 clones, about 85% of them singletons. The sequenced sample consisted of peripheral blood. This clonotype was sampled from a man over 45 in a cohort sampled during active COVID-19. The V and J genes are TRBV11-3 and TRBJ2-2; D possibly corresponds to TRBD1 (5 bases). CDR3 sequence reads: CASSSQAAGELFF. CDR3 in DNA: TGTGCCAGCAGCTCACAGGCCGCCGGGGAGCTGTTTTTT. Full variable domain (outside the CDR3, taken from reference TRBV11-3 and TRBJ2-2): EAGVVQSPRYKIIEKKQPVAFWCNPISGHNTLYWYLQNLGQGPELLIRYENEEAVDDSQLPKDRFSAERLKGVDSTLKIQPAELGDSAVYLCASSSQAAGELFFGEGSRLTVL.